These 16 T cell receptor beta chains came from one sample sequenced in a study of T cell changes during pregnancy in multiple sclerosis. The repertoire was sequenced with immunoSEQ multiplex PCR; TCRdb's copy has only in-frame clones and lacks some. Among fewer than 60,000 clones listed, roughly 94% were seen once. The sequencing used CD4+ T cells from peripheral blood mononuclear cells, collected in the third trimester of pregnancy. These receptors were taken from a female donor with multiple sclerosis, enrolled in a pregnancy study.

This clone was recorded once. The J gene is TRBJ1-1, the V gene TRBV19; TRBD1 matches at 7 bases. This CDR3 is 13 amino acids long. Trimming took 7 bases from V and 5 from J; bases not matched to a gene: 7. The germline CDR1 and CDR2 sequences are LNHDA and SQIVND (reference sequence). For the CDR3, the DNA is TGTGCCAGTAACCCGACAGGGCGGACTGAAGCTTTCTTT. Translation: CASNPTGRTEAFF.

The V and J genes are TRBV28 and TRBJ2-2; D perhaps matches TRBD2 (5 bases). Trimming shortened V by 11 bases and J by 5 bases, and 12 bases separated the two germline ends. Germline CDR1 MDHEN, CDR2 SYDVKM. The CDR3 contains 12 residues. CDR3 coding DNA: TGTGCCGGAGGAGCGTATACCGGGGAGCTGTTTTTT. This codes for CAGGAYTGELFF.

The CDR3 is CASRPGLSTDTQYF. The CDR3 DNA reads TGCGCCAGCAGACCTGGACTAAGCACAGATACGCAGTATTTT. V and J are TRBV5-1 and TRBJ2-3, with TRBD2 as a possible D gene (6 bases). Germline values: CDR1 SGHRS, CDR2 YFSETQ. Trimming stripped 5 bases from V and 0 bases from J, with 10 bases between. This CDR3 comprises 14 residues.

V and J are TRBV5-6 and TRBJ2-7, with D possibly TRBD2 on 6 matching bases. V lost 2 bases to trimming and J lost 0 bases, with 12 bases between them. The germline V gene encodes CDR1 SGHDT and CDR2 YYEEEE. This CDR3 region has 15 residues. CDR3 loop: CASSLWTTLSYEQYF. The CDR3 coding sequence is TGTGCCAGCAGCTTATGGACTACCCTCTCCTACGAGCAGTACTTC. Using reference TRBV5-6 and TRBJ2-7 for the parts outside the CDR3, the full variable domain is DAGVTQSPTHLIKTRGQQVTLRCSPKSGHDTVSWYQQALGQGPQFIFQYYEEEERQRGNFPDRFSGHQFPNYSSELNVNALLLGDSALYLCASSLWTTLSYEQYFGPGTRLTVT.

The CDR3 region is CASRRDFYNEQFF. As DNA, the CDR3 is TGTGCCAGCAGACGAGACTTCTACAATGAGCAGTTCTTC. J is TRBJ2-1 and V is TRBV7-2, with D unresolved. The CDR3 totals 13 residues. Germline assignment: CDR1 SGHTA and CDR2 FQGNSA. The ends were cut back, 6 bases at V and 3 bases at J, with 9 bases in the middle.

The gene calls are TRBV19 and TRBJ2-1; TRBD2 matches at 11 bases. The V gene end was trimmed by 5 bases and the J gene end by 4 bases; junction bases not matched to a gene: 7. This CDR3 region has 16 residues. Germline lookup yields CDR1 LNHDA and CDR2 SQIVND (reference sequence). This CDR3 is CASSARLAGGYNEQFF. The CDR3 DNA reads as TGTGCCAGTAGTGCCCGCCTAGCGGGGGGTTACAATGAGCAGTTCTTC.

This clone was detected only once. The genes are TRBV18 and TRBJ2-5; D is perhaps TRBD2 (5 bases). The CDR3 is 13 amino acids. Trimming took 6 bases from V and 3 from J, leaving 11 bases between them. Germline values: CDR1 KGHSH, CDR2 LQKENI. CDR3 loop: CASSPTREETQYF. CDR3 in DNA: TGTGCCAGCTCGCCCACTAGGGAAGAGACCCAGTACTTC.

The chain has TRBV27 and TRBJ1-5; 7 nucleotides line up with TRBD1. The CDR3 totals 15 residues. With 6 bases clipped from V and 0 bases from J, the junction kept 5 bases outside the gene matches. Germline V gene data show CDR1 as MNHEY and CDR2 as SMNVEV (reference sequence). CDR3 DNA: TGTGCCAGCAGGTCTGACAGGGTTAGCAATCAGCCCCAGCATTTT. Its protein is CASRSDRVSNQPQHF.

The genes are TRBV4-3 and TRBJ2-5, with a weak D call TRBD2 (5 bases). Germline V gives CDR1 LGHNA, CDR2 YSLEER. The CDR3 is 15 amino acids. The germline V and J ends were trimmed by 1 base and 5 bases, with 14 bases remaining between them. This CDR3 is CASSQVWGGGETQYF. The CDR3 nucleotides read TGCGCCAGCAGCCAAGTTTGGGGTGGCGGGGAGACCCAGTACTTC.

Only one count was recorded for this clone. The J gene is TRBJ1-1, the V gene TRBV5-5; TRBD1 might be the D (6 bases). CDR3 length: 13 residues. Germline CDR1 SGHKS, CDR2 YYEKEE (reference sequence). V was shortened by 3 bases and J by 5 bases, with 11 bases between the two germline ends. Here the CDR3 reads CASSSRGLTEAFF. DNA for the CDR3: TGTGCCAGCAGCTCCAGGGGCCTAACTGAAGCTTTCTTT.

The CDR3 spells CASSLGQLNTGELFF. The CDR3 region has the DNA TGTGCCAGCAGCCTGGGACAGCTAAACACCGGGGAGCTGTTTTTT. The chain employs TRBV7-2 and TRBJ2-2; TRBD1 matches at 7 bases. The CDR3 runs 15 residues. The junction had 5 bases not matched to a gene; V was cut back by 5 bases and J by 2 bases. Germline V CDR1 and CDR2: SGHTA, FQGNSA.

This chain joins TRBV5-1 and TRBJ1-2; D gene ambiguous. V lost 0 bases and J lost 8, with 14 bases in between. CDR1 and CDR2 from the germline V gene are SGHRS and YFSETQ. The CDR3 is made up of 14 amino acids. CDR3 sequence: CASSLEDALGGYTF. In DNA, the CDR3 is TGCGCCAGCAGCTTGGAAGACGCTCTCGGGGGCTACACCTTC. The complete variable domain, with remaining parts taken from reference TRBV5-1 and TRBJ1-2, reads KAGVTQTPRYLIKTRGQQVTLSCSPISGHRSVSWYQQTPGQGLQFLFEYFSETQRNKGNFPGRFSGRQFSNSRSEMNVSTLELGDSALYLCASSLEDALGGYTFGSGTRLTVV.

The genes are TRBV5-1 and TRBJ2-7; 8 nucleotides match TRBD1. The CDR3 has 15 amino acids. Germline V gene lookup returns CDR1 SGHRS and CDR2 YFSETQ. V was clipped by 4 bases and J by 2 bases; unmatched bases: 8. In DNA form, the CDR3 reads TGCGCCAGCAGCGGACTACAGGGGGGCCCCTACGAGCAGTACTTC. Translated: CASSGLQGGPYEQYF.

J is TRBJ2-2 and V is TRBV7-3, with D possibly being TRBD2 (6 bases). This CDR3 is built from 14 residues. The V gene lost 5 bases and the J gene lost 4 bases, with 11 bases spanning the gap. Germline V gives CDR1 SGHTA, CDR2 FQGTGA. The CDR3 DNA follows: TGTGCCAGCAGCCTGGGGGGAGGCACCGGGGAGCTGTTTTTT. The encoded protein is CASSLGGGTGELFF.

The chain links TRBV11-3 to TRBJ2-1; the match to TRBD1 covers 9 bases. The CDR3 consists of 16 residues. V was clipped by 2 bases and J by 8 bases; unmatched bases: 10. The germline V gene encodes CDR1 SGHNT and CDR2 YENEEA. The CDR3 DNA sequence: TGTGCCAGCAGCTTAAGGCGAGGGACAGGGAGCGATGAGCAGTTCTTC. This translates into CASSLRRGTGSDEQFF.

The chain has TRBV6-1 and TRBJ2-4; D is unclear. CDR1 MNHNS and CDR2 SASEGT come from the germline V gene. The CDR3 runs to 13 residues. The germline V and J ends were trimmed by 8 bases and 8 bases, with 16 bases remaining between them. CDR3 residues: CASAKLISDIQYF. CDR3 sequence (DNA): TGTGCCAGCGCAAAGCTAATCTCGGACATTCAGTACTTC.